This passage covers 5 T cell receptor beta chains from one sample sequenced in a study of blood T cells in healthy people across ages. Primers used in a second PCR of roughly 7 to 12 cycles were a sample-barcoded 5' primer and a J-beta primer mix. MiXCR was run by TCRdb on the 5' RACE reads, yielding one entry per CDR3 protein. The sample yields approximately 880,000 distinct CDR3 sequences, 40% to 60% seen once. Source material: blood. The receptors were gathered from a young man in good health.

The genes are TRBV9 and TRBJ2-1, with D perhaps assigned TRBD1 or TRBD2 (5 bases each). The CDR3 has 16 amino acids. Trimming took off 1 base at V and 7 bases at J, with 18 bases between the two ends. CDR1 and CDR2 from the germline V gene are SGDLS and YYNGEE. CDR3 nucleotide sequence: TGTGCCAGCAGCGTATATCAATCCCGGGGCGGGAATGAGCAGTTCTTC. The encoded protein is CASSVYQSRGGNEQFF.

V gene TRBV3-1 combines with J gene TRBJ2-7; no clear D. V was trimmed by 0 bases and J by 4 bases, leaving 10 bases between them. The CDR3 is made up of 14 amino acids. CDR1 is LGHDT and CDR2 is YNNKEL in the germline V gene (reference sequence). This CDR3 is CASSQDRWRYEQYF. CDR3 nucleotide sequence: TGTGCCAGCAGCCAAGATAGATGGCGTTACGAGCAGTACTTC.

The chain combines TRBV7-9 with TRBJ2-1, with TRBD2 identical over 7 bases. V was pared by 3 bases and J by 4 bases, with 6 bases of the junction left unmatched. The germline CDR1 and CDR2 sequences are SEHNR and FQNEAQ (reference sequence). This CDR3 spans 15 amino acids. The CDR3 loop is CASSFFGAGYNEQFF. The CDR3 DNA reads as TGTGCCAGCAGCTTTTTTGGAGCGGGGTACAATGAGCAGTTCTTC.

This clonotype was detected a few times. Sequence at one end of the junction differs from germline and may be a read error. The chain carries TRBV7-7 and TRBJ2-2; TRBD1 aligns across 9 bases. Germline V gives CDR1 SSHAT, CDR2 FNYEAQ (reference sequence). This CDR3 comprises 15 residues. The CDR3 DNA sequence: TGTGCTAGCAGCTACGGGACAGGGCAGACCGGGGAGCTGTTTTTT. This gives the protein CASSYGTGQTGELFF.

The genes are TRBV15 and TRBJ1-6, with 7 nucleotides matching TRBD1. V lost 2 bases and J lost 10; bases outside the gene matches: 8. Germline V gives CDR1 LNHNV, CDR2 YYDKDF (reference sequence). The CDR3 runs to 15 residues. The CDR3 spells CATSRRDSDVSPLHF. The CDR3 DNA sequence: TGTGCCACCAGCAGACGGGACAGCGACGTATCACCCCTCCACTTT.